This paragraph covers one T cell receptor (beta chain) sequence. Its antigen is currently unknown. CDR1 and CDR2 from the germline V gene are MDHEN and SYDVKM. The CDR3 has 14 amino acids. Trimming removed 7 bases from V and 2 bases from J, with 15 bases in between. The protocol was immunoSEQ multiplex PCR, while the TCRdb copy is restricted to in-frame clones and leaves out a portion. This table has over 15,000 clones, about nine tenths appearing once. The sample is drawn from a study of somatic mutations in cytotoxic T cells in rheumatoid arthritis. The study's findings and limits: Rheumatoid arthritis patients showed slight TRBV07 underrepresentation, unadjusted for multiple comparisons. Rheumatoid arthritis patients, but not healthy controls, exhibited increasing CD8+ clonality with age. About an eighth of the 65 patients had a largest CD8+ clone above 20% of CD8+ cells.

The rearrangement uses TRBV28 and TRBJ2-7, with D perhaps matching TRBD1 or TRBD2 (5 bases each). Sequenced sample: CD8+ T cells sorted from blood. The origin of this receptor is a man in his forties in good health. The CDR3 coding sequence is TGTGCCAGCACAGGTGGCTGGGACCCCTACGAGCAGTACTTC. This codes for CASTGGWDPYEQYF.